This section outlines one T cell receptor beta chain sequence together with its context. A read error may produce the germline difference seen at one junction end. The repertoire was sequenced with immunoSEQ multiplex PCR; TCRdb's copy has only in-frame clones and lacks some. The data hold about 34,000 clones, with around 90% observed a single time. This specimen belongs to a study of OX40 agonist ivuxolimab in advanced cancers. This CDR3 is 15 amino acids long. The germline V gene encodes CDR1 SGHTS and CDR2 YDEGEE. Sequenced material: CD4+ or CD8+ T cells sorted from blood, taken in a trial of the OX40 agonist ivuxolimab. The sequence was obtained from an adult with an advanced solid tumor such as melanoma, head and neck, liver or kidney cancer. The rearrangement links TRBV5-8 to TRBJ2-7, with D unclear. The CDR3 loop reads CASRPLNLRSSEQYF. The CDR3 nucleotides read TGTGCCAGCAGACCGCTGAATTTGAGATCCTCCGAGCAGTACTTC.